The rows below give T cell receptor beta chains drawn from one sample of a study of blood T cell repertoires in COVID-19. Assay: immunoSEQ multiplex PCR; the TCRdb copy retains only in-frame clones and omits some. The repertoire holds approximately 330,000 clones, with roughly 90% as singletons. The specimen sequenced was peripheral blood. All receptors come from a man aged 30-40 years with COVID-19, enrolled during active disease. CDR3s include the opening cysteine and the closing phenylalanine or tryptophan. A D gene is named only where the DNA matches it firmly. Clone size is stated in some rows and not others, as once, few, many or a class when expanded.

V gene	D gene	J gene	clone size	CDR3 DNA	CDR3 protein
TRBV7-3	TRBD2	TRBJ2-5	NA	TGTGCCAGCAGCTTGGGACTAGCGGGGGCCCAGGGGGAGACCCAGTACTTC	CASSLGLAGAQGETQYF
TRBV6-5	NA	TRBJ2-1	NA	TGTGCCAGCATTAGCGTCAACTCCTACAATGAGCAGTTCTTC	CASISVNSYNEQFF
TRBV5-1	NA	TRBJ2-1	NA	TGCGCCAGCAAAGGGGACACCTTCAACAATGAGCAGTTCTTC	CASKGDTFNNEQFF
TRBV29-1	NA	TRBJ2-2	NA	TGCAGCGCTAGGGGACTCACCGGGGAGCTGTTTTTT	CSARGLTGELFF
TRBV28	NA	TRBJ2-1	NA	TGTGCCATCAAGAAGATCAGGGATAGGAATGAGCAGTTCTTC	CAIKKIRDRNEQFF
TRBV19	TRBD2	TRBJ2-7	once	TGTGCCAGTAGTACCGGGACTAGCGGGAGCTACGAGCAGTACTTC	CASSTGTSGSYEQYF
TRBV18	TRBD1	TRBJ1-5	NA	TGTGCCAGCTCACCGGGACAGTCTAATCAGCCCCAGCATTTT	CASSPGQSNQPQHF
TRBV28	NA	TRBJ1-3	NA	TGTGCCAGCAGTTCGGCAGGGCCCGGAAACACCATATATTTT	CASSSAGPGNTIYF
TRBV2	NA	TRBJ1-6	NA	TGTGCCAGCAGTGAAAGGGAACAGGGTCGCTCACCCCTCCACTTT	CASSEREQGRSPLHF
TRBV28	NA	TRBJ2-1	NA	TGTGCCAGCAGTTTAAGGGGATGGGGTGGAGAGTTCTTC	CASSLRGWGGEFF
TRBV27	TRBD1	TRBJ1-4	NA	TGTGCCAGCAGTTCAGGACAGGGAAAAAATGAAAAACTGTTTTTT	CASSSGQGKNEKLFF
TRBV5-1	NA	TRBJ2-7	NA	TGCGCCAGCAGCCCCCAGAGACAGTTATTCTCCTACGAGCAGTACTTC	CASSPQRQLFSYEQYF
TRBV4-1	NA	TRBJ1-6	NA	TGCGCCAGCAGCCTTGGACTGTCAAGCTCCTATAATTCACCCCTCCACTTT	CASSLGLSSSYNSPLHF
TRBV5-1	TRBD2	TRBJ2-5	NA	TGCGCCAGCAGCTCACGGACTAGCGGGAGCCGGGAGACCCAGTACTTC	CASSSRTSGSRETQYF
TRBV5-1	TRBD1	TRBJ2-1	NA	TGCGCCAGCAGCCAGTGGACAGGAAACAATGAGCAGTTCTTC	CASSQWTGNNEQFF
TRBV27	TRBD2	TRBJ2-1	NA	TGTGCCAGCAGTTCCATTCTTCCCGGGACTAGCGCGTACAATGAGCAGTTCTTC	CASSSILPGTSAYNEQFF
TRBV11-2	NA	TRBJ2-1	NA	TGTGCCAGCAGCCAGGGTGTTAGCTCCTACAATGAGCAGTTCTTC	CASSQGVSSYNEQFF
TRBV2	NA	TRBJ2-1	NA	TGTGCCACAAGTAAATACAACAATGAGCAGTTCTTC	CATSKYNNEQFF
TRBV5-6	NA	TRBJ1-6	NA	TGTGCCAGCAGCTTGGGAGGGGAGGGATCACCCCTCCACTTT	CASSLGGEGSPLHF
TRBV20-1	NA	TRBJ1-2	once	TGCAGTGCCGAGTCCCGGGGTGGCTACACCTTC	CSAESRGGYTF
TRBV5-6	NA	TRBJ1-5	NA	TGTGCCAGCAGCAGAGCGTTCAGGGGATATAGCAATCAGCCCCAGCATTTT	CASSRAFRGYSNQPQHF
TRBV25-1	NA	TRBJ1-2	NA	TGTGCCAGCAGTGACGCGGGGAACTATGGCTACACCTTC	CASSDAGNYGYTF
TRBV28	NA	TRBJ2-7	NA	TGTGCCAGCGGTGCCCTGGAACCAGGGGGGTGGGAGCAGTACTTC	CASGALEPGGWEQYF
TRBV4-3	NA	TRBJ2-7	NA	TGCGCCAGCAGCCAAGATGAAGGAGGGTACGAGCAGTACTTC	CASSQDEGGYEQYF
TRBV5-4	TRBD1	TRBJ1-6	many	TGTGCCAGCAGCTCCGGGACAGGAGAATATAATTCACCCCTCCACTTT	CASSSGTGEYNSPLHF
TRBV29-1	NA	TRBJ1-1	NA	TGCAGCGTTGAAGATCCCGGGGACACTGAAGCTTTCTTT	CSVEDPGDTEAFF
TRBV15	NA	TRBJ2-5	NA	TGTGCCACCAGCAGAGTGCGGGGCAGCCAAGAGACCCAGTACTTC	CATSRVRGSQETQYF
TRBV28	TRBD1	TRBJ2-7	NA	TGTGCCAGCAGTTTTACCGGGACAGGGTGGTTTGAGCAGTACTTC	CASSFTGTGWFEQYF
TRBV9	TRBD1	TRBJ1-4	NA	TGTGCCAGCAGCGTACAAGGGGGCTGGGCTGAAAAACTGTTTTTT	CASSVQGGWAEKLFF
TRBV5-1	NA	TRBJ2-2	NA	TGCGCCAGCAGCTTTGCGGTCACCGGGGAGCTGTTTTTT	CASSFAVTGELFF
TRBV28	NA	TRBJ2-7	once	TGTGCCAGCAGTTTATCCCTTTTAGTACCCCTATCCTACGAGCAGTACTTC	CASSLSLLVPLSYEQYF
TRBV7-2	NA	TRBJ1-1	NA	TGTGCCAGCAGCTCAGACAGGTGGGACACTGAAGCTTTCTTT	CASSSDRWDTEAFF
TRBV3-1/TRBV3-2	TRBD1	TRBJ2-3	NA	TGTGCCAGCACCGTACAGGGGGGCACAGATACGCAGTATTTT	CASTVQGGTDTQYF
TRBV10-3	TRBD1	TRBJ1-3	few	TGTGCCATCGACAGGGGCGGAAACACCATATATTTT	CAIDRGGNTIYF
TRBV4-3	TRBD2	TRBJ2-7	NA	TGCGCCAGCAGCCTGCTACGGGGGGGCGCAGCCTACGAGCAGTACTTC	CASSLLRGGAAYEQYF
TRBV9	TRBD2	TRBJ2-7	NA	TGTGCCAGCAGCGCGGGCGGGAGGGCATTCCCCGGGAACGAGCAGTACTTC	CASSAGGRAFPGNEQYF
TRBV7-3	TRBD1	TRBJ2-2	NA	TGTGCCAGCAGCCCGACAGGGGTGGGCACCGGGGAGCTGTTTTTT	CASSPTGVGTGELFF
TRBV4-3	TRBD1	TRBJ1-4	NA	TGCGCCAGCAGCCAAGGGTCGCTAAACGTTAGACAGGGGAGGGAAAAACTGTTTTTT	CASSQGSLNVRQGREKLFF
TRBV7-3	NA	TRBJ2-7	few	TGTGCCAGCAGCTTAACGGGTGGGGCATACGAGCAGTACTTC	CASSLTGGAYEQYF
TRBV4-1	NA	TRBJ2-1	NA	TGCGCCAGCAGCCAAACAGGGTTCAATGAGCAGTTCTTC	CASSQTGFNEQFF
TRBV6-2/TRBV6-3	TRBD1	TRBJ1-2	NA	TGTGCCAGCAGCGATTCGGACAGGGTAACGTATGGCTACACCTTC	CASSDSDRVTYGYTF
TRBV3-1/TRBV3-2	NA	TRBJ1-2	NA	TGTGCCAGCAGCTCAGGGCCACGCCAACATGGCTACACCTTC	CASSSGPRQHGYTF
TRBV6-2/TRBV6-3	TRBD1	TRBJ1-5	NA	TGTGCCAGCAGTTACGGCTCAGGGGGGAATCAGCCCCAGCATTTT	CASSYGSGGNQPQHF
TRBV27	TRBD1	TRBJ1-5	NA	TGTGCCAGCAGTGACAGGGGCGTACTCAATCAGCCCCAGCATTTT	CASSDRGVLNQPQHF
TRBV30	TRBD1	TRBJ2-6	NA	TGTGCCTGGAGTCCCCGTCCCGGCAGGGGGTCAGGGGCCAACGTCCTGACTTTC	CAWSPRPGRGSGANVLTF
TRBV10-3	NA	TRBJ1-2	NA	TGTGCCATCACCACTCAACCCTCTTCAAACTATGGCTACACCTTC	CAITTQPSSNYGYTF
TRBV18	NA	TRBJ2-7	once	TGTGCCAGCTCACCACCCCAGGGGACCTACGAGCAGTACTTC	CASSPPQGTYEQYF
TRBV24-1	NA	TRBJ2-4	NA	TGTGCCGTTGGGGGGGCGACTGAAAACATTCAGTACTTC	CAVGGATENIQYF
TRBV4-1	NA	TRBJ2-3	NA	TGCGCCAGCAGCCTTTTAGAAACAGATACGCAGTATTTT	CASSLLETDTQYF
TRBV5-1	TRBD1	TRBJ2-4	NA	TGCGCCAGCAGCTTGGTAGGGACAGCACAAAACATTCAGTACTTC	CASSLVGTAQNIQYF
TRBV5-5	TRBD1	TRBJ1-2	NA	TGTGCCAGCAGCTTCGGGACAGGGTCCCTCAGTAATGGCTACACCTTC	CASSFGTGSLSNGYTF